A selection of T cell receptor beta chains follows, all from one sample in a study of blood T cell repertoires in COVID-19. Libraries were prepared by immunoSEQ multiplex PCR; TCRdb keeps only in-frame clonotypes and omits some of them. The sample has about 33,000 clones, 70% to 85% seen once. Sequenced input: peripheral blood. The receptors were sampled from a human donor in a cohort sampled during active COVID-19. The CDR3 runs from the conserved cysteine through the conserved F or W. D genes are given only for firm matches. Clone sizes are given selectively: once, few, many, or a class where the clone is expanded.

V gene	clone size	D gene	J gene	CDR3 protein	CDR3 DNA
TRBV11-2	-	-	TRBJ2-7	CASSLEDYAYEQYF	TGTGCCAGCAGCTTAGAGGACTATGCCTACGAGCAGTACTTC
TRBV5-1	-	-	TRBJ1-4	CASSFAPGSGNEKLFF	TGCGCCAGCAGCTTTGCTCCCGGGAGCGGGAATGAAAAACTGTTTTTT
TRBV28	-	-	TRBJ1-1	CASGTHTGNTEAFF	TGTGCCAGCGGCACCCACACAGGGAACACTGAAGCTTTCTTT
TRBV7-9	few	-	TRBJ1-1	CASSLELPGSPEAFF	TGTGCCAGCAGCTTAGAATTACCAGGTTCCCCTGAAGCTTTCTTT
TRBV30	-	TRBD2	TRBJ2-5	CAWSRSGVGETQYF	TGTGCCTGGAGTAGGAGCGGGGTAGGAGAGACCCAGTACTTC
TRBV28	-	TRBD1	TRBJ1-5	CASSPGTVYSQPQHF	TGTGCCAGCAGCCCCGGGACAGTTTATAGTCAGCCCCAGCATTTT
TRBV6-5	-	TRBD1	TRBJ2-5	CASSYSRTGQQTQYF	TGTGCCAGCAGTTACTCGAGGACAGGGCAACAGACCCAGTACTTC
TRBV3-1/TRBV3-2	-	-	TRBJ2-1	CASSLAGGWNEQFF	TGTGCCAGCAGCCTCGCTGGGGGGTGGAATGAGCAGTTCTTC
TRBV6-6	-	TRBD1	TRBJ1-6	CASSFQGAENSPLHF	TGTGCCAGCAGTTTCCAGGGGGCGGAGAATTCACCCCTCCACTTT
TRBV7-6	-	-	TRBJ2-5	CASSLVGGYETQYF	TGTGCCAGCAGCTTAGTAGGGGGTTACGAGACCCAGTACTTC
TRBV19	-	-	TRBJ2-7	CASSSPGQGQHYEQYF	TGTGCCAGTAGTTCCCCCGGGCAGGGCCAACACTACGAGCAGTACTTC
TRBV11-2	-	TRBD2	TRBJ2-3	CASSLGPGGGPASQYF	TGTGCCAGCAGCTTAGGGCCCGGCGGGGGGCCCGCCTCGCAGTATTTT
TRBV2	large	TRBD1	TRBJ1-5	CASRGDSPNQPQHF	TGTGCCAGCAGAGGGGACAGCCCAAATCAGCCCCAGCATTTT
TRBV18	-	TRBD1	TRBJ2-7	CASSPQGAKGYEQYF	TGTGCCAGCTCACCACAGGGGGCGAAGGGCTACGAGCAGTACTTC
TRBV6-6	-	-	TRBJ2-3	CASSYGTTSDTQYF	TGTGCCAGCAGTTACGGGACAACCTCAGATACGCAGTATTTT
TRBV11-2	-	-	TRBJ2-5	CASKLEQETQYF	TGTGCCAGCAAATTGGAGCAAGAGACCCAGTACTTC
TRBV27	-	-	TRBJ2-1	CASSFRDPPYNEQFF	TGTGCCAGCAGCTTCAGGGATCCCCCTTACAATGAGCAGTTCTTC
TRBV6-5	-	TRBD1	TRBJ1-4	CASSPRTGLGEKLFF	TGTGCCAGCAGTCCTAGGACAGGGTTAGGTGAAAAACTGTTTTTT
TRBV7-9	-	TRBD1	TRBJ1-4	CASSLSGWTGADEKLFF	TGTGCCAGCAGCTTATCGGGGTGGACAGGGGCGGATGAAAAACTGTTTTTT
TRBV11-2	-	TRBD2	TRBJ2-2	CASSLATSGRTGELFF	TGTGCCAGCAGCTTAGCGACTAGCGGGAGGACCGGGGAGCTGTTTTTT
TRBV5-5	-	-	TRBJ2-7	CASSLTGDEQYF	TGTGCCAGCAGCTTGACCGGGGACGAGCAGTACTTC
TRBV7-2	once	-	TRBJ2-5	CASSLVGTTQETQYF	TGTGCCAGCAGCTTAGTGGGCACCACACAAGAGACCCAGTACTTC
TRBV6-2/TRBV6-3	-	-	TRBJ2-2	CASSRLGGDTGELFF	TGTGCCAGCAGTCGACTCGGGGGAGACACCGGGGAGCTGTTTTTT
TRBV18	-	TRBD2	TRBJ2-1	CASSPPSGGQWNEQFF	TGTGCCAGCTCACCACCGTCGGGGGGGCAGTGGAATGAGCAGTTCTTC
TRBV29-1	-	TRBD2	TRBJ2-3	CSVWSSGGHTQYF	TGCAGCGTTTGGTCTAGCGGGGGCCATACGCAGTATTTT
TRBV7-2	-	-	TRBJ2-1	CASQVLAGAVYNEQFF	TGTGCCAGCCAGGTTCTGGCGGGGGCTGTCTACAATGAGCAGTTCTTC
TRBV11-2	-	-	TRBJ1-2	CASIWEVGGGYTF	TGTGCCAGCATTTGGGAAGTGGGGGGAGGCTACACCTTC
TRBV29-1	-	-	TRBJ2-7	CSVEGEANYEQYF	TGCAGCGTTGAAGGAGAGGCGAACTACGAGCAGTACTTC
TRBV13	once	-	TRBJ2-3	CASSLGVGGTDTQYF	TGTGCCAGCAGCTTAGGGGTAGGAGGAACAGATACGCAGTATTTT
TRBV19	-	-	TRBJ1-3	CASTPSGYGNTIYF	TGTGCCAGTACCCCGTCGGGTTATGGAAACACCATATATTTT
TRBV7-9	-	TRBD1	TRBJ2-7	CASSHRDRNYEQYF	TGTGCCAGCAGCCACCGGGACAGGAACTACGAGCAGTACTTC
TRBV18	-	-	TRBJ2-2	CASSPPLFPTGELFF	TGTGCCAGCTCACCACCGTTGTTTCCGACCGGGGAGCTGTTTTTT
TRBV24-1	-	TRBD1	TRBJ2-7	CATSVHTGTGSEQYF	TGTGCCACCAGTGTCCATACCGGGACAGGGAGCGAGCAGTACTTC
TRBV19	-	-	TRBJ1-3	CASSISGRSGNTIYF	TGTGCCAGTAGTATAAGCGGGCGATCTGGAAACACCATATATTTT
TRBV30	-	-	TRBJ2-1	CAWSGGQITYNEQFF	TGTGCCTGGAGTGGTGGGCAGATTACTTACAATGAGCAGTTCTTC
TRBV30	-	-	TRBJ1-5	CAWSVQGGNQPQHF	TGTGCCTGGAGTGTACAAGGAGGCAATCAGCCCCAGCATTTT
TRBV15	-	TRBD2	TRBJ2-6	CATSRPPGGLMTSGANVLTF	TGTGCCACCAGCAGACCCCCGGGGGGGTTAATGACTTCTGGGGCCAACGTCCTGACTTTC
TRBV4-1	-	TRBD2	TRBJ2-7	CASSQEGTSGSYEQYF	TGCGCCAGCAGCCAAGAGGGGACTAGCGGCTCCTACGAGCAGTACTTC
TRBV5-1	-	TRBD1	TRBJ2-3	CASSSGTGRTQYF	TGCGCCAGCAGCTCCGGGACAGGAAGGACGCAGTATTTT
TRBV19	-	-	TRBJ2-7	CASSEVGGYEQYF	TGTGCCAGTAGCGAAGTGGGCGGGTACGAGCAGTACTTC